A single sample is the source of the 22 T cell receptor beta chains below, sequenced in a study of blood T cell repertoires in COVID-19. Profiled with immunoSEQ multiplex PCR; TCRdb holds only in-frame clones, not every one. This sample has about 200,000 clones, with 70% to 90% found just once. The sequencing input was peripheral blood. The receptors here all came from a man aged 55 to 70 with acute or convalescent COVID-19.

The V gene is TRBV2, the J gene TRBJ2-5; the match to TRBD2 covers 8 bases. The CDR3 contains 16 residues. Germline loops: CDR1 SNHLY, CDR2 FYNNEI. V shed 0 bases, J shed 11 bases, and the junction held 14 bases outside the gene matches. The DNA of the CDR3 is TGTGCCAGCAGTGAAGCGCTTCTTAACGGGAGGGTTTCTCAGTACTTC. This translates into CASSEALLNGRVSQYF.

The chain is built from TRBV29-1 and TRBJ2-5; D perhaps matches TRBD1 (5 bases). The germline V gene has CDR1 SQVTM and CDR2 ANQGSEA. The CDR3 runs to 16 residues. Trimming removed 2 bases at V and 4 bases at J, with 20 bases between. The CDR3 loop is CSVERGRKGSRETQYF. The CDR3 bases are TGCAGCGTTGAAAGGGGCAGGAAAGGTAGTAGAGAGACCCAGTACTTC.

The chain combines TRBV6-1 with TRBJ1-3; the D is unclear. Trimming took 1 base from V and 7 from J, leaving 11 bases between them. The CDR3 runs 14 residues. Germline assignment: CDR1 MNHNS and CDR2 SASEGT. CDR3 protein: CASSEDGLGNTIYF. CDR3 sequence (DNA): TGTGCCAGCAGTGAAGACGGACTTGGGAACACCATATATTTT.

This clone was seen a few times. The rearrangement uses TRBV3-1 (or the pseudogene TRBV3-2) and TRBJ2-3; D perhaps matches TRBD2 (7 bases). This CDR3 has 16 amino acids. Trimming cost V 4 bases and J 1 base, with 15 bases left between them. Germline values: CDR1 LGHDT, CDR2 YNNKEL (reference sequence). In DNA form, the CDR3 reads TGTGCCAGCAGCCCAAGGGGGGGGGCTGGCACAGATACGCAGTATTTT. Translation: CASSPRGGAGTDTQYF.

The V and J genes are TRBV3-1 (or the pseudogene TRBV3-2) and TRBJ2-7; 7 nucleotides line up with TRBD2. V was pared by 9 bases and J by 6 bases, with 14 bases of the junction left unmatched. This CDR3 contains 14 residues. Looked up from germline, CDR1 is LGHDT and CDR2 is YNNKEL (reference sequence). This chain's CDR3 is CASRPGGVYGEQYF. CDR3 nucleotides: TGTGCCAGTAGGCCGGGGGGAGTATACGGCGAGCAGTACTTC.

This clone was seen a few times. The chain couples TRBV19 to TRBJ2-3, with 7 bases identical to TRBD2. The CDR3 length is 13 residues. V dropped 11 bases and J dropped 9; count of bases not matched to a gene: 14. Looked up from germline, CDR1 is LNHDA and CDR2 is SQIVND (reference sequence). The CDR3, as DNA: TGTGCCTGGACGGGGGAGGGCCGGGCGACGCAGTATTTT. It translates to CAWTGEGRATQYF.

The chain recombines TRBV7-6 with TRBJ2-7; D is possibly TRBD2 (5 bases). This CDR3 is 14 amino acids long. Between the trimmed V and J ends, which lost 4 bases and 6 bases, there was a span of 16 bases. Germline V gene lookup returns CDR1 SGHVS and CDR2 FNYEAQ. The CDR3 coding sequence is TGTGCCAGCAGCTCCACGTGGGGAGAGGGCGAGCAGTACTTC. It translates to CASSSTWGEGEQYF.

The rearrangement joins TRBV5-1 to TRBJ2-7; perhaps TRBD1 as D (5 bases). This CDR3 spans 14 amino acids. V lost 3 bases to trimming and J lost 5 bases, with 15 bases between them. In germline, CDR1 is SGHRS, CDR2 YFSETQ. CDR3 residues: CASSWLQGYNEQYF. The CDR3 nucleotides read TGCGCCAGCAGCTGGCTTCAGGGATACAACGAGCAGTACTTC.

The gene calls are TRBV27 and TRBJ2-1; 11 nucleotides line up with TRBD2. V shed 3 bases, J shed 10 bases, and the junction held 8 bases outside the gene matches. The germline V gene encodes CDR1 MNHEY and CDR2 SMNVEV (reference sequence). The CDR3 is 15 residues long. The CDR3 DNA is TGTGCCAGCAGTTTGGAGACTAGCGGGATTTGGGAGCAGTTCTTC. Its translation is CASSLETSGIWEQFF.

V gene TRBV3-1 (or the pseudogene TRBV3-2) combines with J gene TRBJ1-2; D is uncertain. CDR3 length: 13 amino acids. Germline-derived CDR1 and CDR2 are LGHDT and YNNKEL (reference sequence). Trimming pared 5 bases from V and 8 bases from J, leaving 15 bases between. CDR3 bases: TGTGCCAGCAGCTCCGTATCCTCGGGAGGCTACACCTTC. As protein: CASSSVSSGGYTF.

This clone was detected once. The chain combines TRBV23-1 with TRBJ2-7; a weak D match, TRBD2 (5 bases). TRBV23-1 is reported as an ORF; its role is uncertain. The length of the CDR3 is 14 residues. V dropped 3 bases and J dropped 2 bases, with 11 bases sitting between them. CDR3: CASSHTGITYEQYF. The DNA for the CDR3 is TGCGCCAGCAGTCATACGGGGATAACCTACGAGCAGTACTTC.

In this sample, this clone turned up once. The CDR3 nucleotides are TGTGCCAGTAGGGACAGGAGGAGCTCCTACAATGAGCAGTTCTTC. This codes for CASRDRRSSYNEQFF. The rearrangement links TRBV19 to TRBJ2-1; 7 bases align to TRBD1. V shed 6 bases and J 0 bases; nucleotides not matched to a gene: 5. The germline V gene has CDR1 LNHDA and CDR2 SQIVND (reference sequence). This CDR3 spans 15 amino acids.

On this clone: The same CDR3 can be traced to other DNA sequences in this sample. CDR3 amino acids: CASSLGTDNSPLHF. The CDR3 region has the DNA TGTGCCAGCAGCTTGGGGACAGACAATTCACCCCTCCACTTT. The genes are TRBV7-9 and TRBJ1-6; 7 bases fit TRBD1. The V gene's germline CDR1 is SEHNR and CDR2 FQNEAQ (reference sequence). V lost 3 bases to trimming and J lost 7 bases; unmatched junction nucleotides: 3. The CDR3 runs to 14 residues.

This clone has just a few counts. The chain links TRBV7-3 to TRBJ2-2, with TRBD2 matching over 11 bases. V gave up 4 bases and J gave up 1 base; unmatched junction bases: 2. Germline V CDR1 and CDR2: SGHTA, FQGTGA. The CDR3 consists of 16 residues. CDR3 amino acids: CASSSTSGGNTGELFF. CDR3 DNA: TGTGCCAGCAGCTCAACTAGCGGGGGGAACACCGGGGAGCTGTTTTTT.

This clone was observed a single time. The chain recombines TRBV14 with TRBJ1-2; TRBD1 might be the D (6 bases). From germline, CDR1 is SGHDN and CDR2 FVKESK. The CDR3 has 15 residues. V dropped 0 bases and J dropped 7 bases, with 15 bases sitting between them. CDR3 nucleotides: TGTGCCAGCAGCCAAGATCCGGGCAGGGGCAGTGGCTACACCTTC. Residues: CASSQDPGRGSGYTF.

The chain is built from TRBV7-9 and TRBJ2-7; tentative D call: TRBD1 (5 bases). The V end was cut by 5 bases, the J end by 3 bases, with 14 bases between. CDR3 length: 14 amino acids. CDR1 is SEHNR and CDR2 is FQNEAQ in the germline V gene (reference sequence). The CDR3 coding sequence is TGTGCCAGCAGCCCTCCCTTAGGGGACTACGAGCAGTACTTC. It encodes CASSPPLGDYEQYF.

The V call is TRBV7-2, the J call TRBJ2-2, with 7 nucleotides matching TRBD2. CDR1 SGHTA and CDR2 FQGNSA come from the germline V gene. The CDR3 is made up of 17 amino acids. With V trimmed by 6 bases and J by 5 bases, 15 bases remained unmatched. The CDR3 bases are TGTGCCAGCAGTTTAAGGGCCCTGCGGGAGAGGACCGGGGAGCTGTTTTTT. Protein sequence: CASSLRALRERTGELFF.

This chain connects TRBV7-3 to TRBJ2-1; D perhaps matches TRBD2 (6 bases). The CDR3 covers 13 residues. V was shortened by 4 bases and J by 4 bases, with 8 bases between the two germline ends. Germline V gives CDR1 SGHTA, CDR2 FQGTGA. This CDR3 reads CASSSSVYNEQFF. CDR3 bases: TGTGCCAGCAGCTCTAGCGTATACAATGAGCAGTTCTTC.

This chain links TRBV27 with TRBJ2-1; 10 bases align to TRBD2. The CDR3 has 15 residues. Germline values: CDR1 MNHEY, CDR2 SMNVEV (reference sequence). The J segment lost 5 bases and the V segment lost 3 bases, leaving 4 bases of the junction unmatched. The CDR3 loop is CASSFPAGGDNEQFF. The DNA for the CDR3 is TGTGCCAGCAGTTTCCCAGCGGGAGGGGACAATGAGCAGTTCTTC.

This clone was recorded only once. The same CDR3 can be traced to other DNA sequences in this sample. V gene TRBV28 combines with J gene TRBJ2-7, with 9 bases fitting TRBD2. The germline gives CDR1 MDHEN, CDR2 SYDVKM. The V gene end was trimmed by 5 bases and the J gene end by 7 bases; junction bases not matched to a gene: 12. This CDR3 is 15 amino acids long. CDR3 amino acids: CASSPRGAGGGEQYF. The CDR3 DNA reads as TGTGCCAGCAGTCCTCGTGGGGCGGGAGGGGGAGAGCAGTACTTC.

The V and J genes are TRBV2 and TRBJ1-1, with TRBD1 as a possible D gene (6 bases). V lost 5 bases, J lost 9 bases, and 13 bases lay in between. The CDR3 length is 12 residues. The germline gives CDR1 SNHLY, CDR2 FYNNEI. The CDR3: CASSLQGSQAFF. In DNA, the CDR3 is TGTGCCAGCAGTCTACAGGGTTCCCAAGCTTTCTTT.

V and J are TRBV13 and TRBJ2-2; TRBD1 is a possible D gene (6 bases). From germline, CDR1 is PRHDT and CDR2 FYEKMQ (reference sequence). V was trimmed by 0 bases and J by 0 bases, leaving 14 bases between them. This CDR3 is 18 amino acids long. Here the CDR3 reads CASSLGRLDSTNTGELFF. CDR3 DNA: TGTGCCAGCAGCTTAGGACGCCTGGACAGTACGAACACCGGGGAGCTGTTTTTT.